This T cell receptor (beta chain) stems from a study of response to subunit inactivated influenza vaccine. Study-wide findings and caveats: The authors offered the suggestion that each seasonal influenza vaccination recruits few new T cells.

This clonotype came up a few times. Its target is not known. V gave up 3 bases and J gave up 1 base; unmatched junction bases: 5. The germline V gene encodes CDR1 ENHRY and CDR2 SYGVKD. There are 16 residues in the CDR3. TCRdb re-called the RT-PCR reads through MiXCR, storing one row per CDR3 protein. The table shows roughly 520,000 distinct CDR3 sequences, with about 25% occurring only once. The clonotype comes from a man over 45 who received an inactivated influenza vaccine. The V call is TRBV10-3, the J call TRBJ2-3; TRBD2 matches at 9 bases. The sample here was CD4+ T cells sorted from PBMCs, taken more than 4 days after vaccination. DNA for the CDR3: TGTGCCATCAGTGAATTGCGGGGGGGCGGCACAGATACGCAGTATTTT. It encodes CAISELRGGGTDTQYF.